This TCR beta chain was profiled in a study of tumor-infiltrating lymphocytes in oesophageal squamous cell carcinoma. TCRdb re-analysed the PCR reads in MiXCR, keeping a single row per CDR3 protein. There are about 17,000 distinct CDR3 sequences in the sample; approximately 47% occur only once, and under 50% lies in the top ten. The germline gives CDR1 MNHNY, CDR2 SVGAGI (reference sequence). The ends lost 7 bases at V and 2 bases at J; junction bases unmatched: 4. This CDR3 comprises 14 residues. The V call is TRBV6-6, the J call TRBJ2-3, with TRBD2 matching 9 bases. The source of this sequence is a female donor with esophageal squamous cell carcinoma. What was sequenced was normal esophageal tissue next to the tumor. DNA of the CDR3: TGTGCCAGCACGACTAGCGGTTTCACAGATACGCAGTATTTT. This gives the protein CASTTSGFTDTQYF.